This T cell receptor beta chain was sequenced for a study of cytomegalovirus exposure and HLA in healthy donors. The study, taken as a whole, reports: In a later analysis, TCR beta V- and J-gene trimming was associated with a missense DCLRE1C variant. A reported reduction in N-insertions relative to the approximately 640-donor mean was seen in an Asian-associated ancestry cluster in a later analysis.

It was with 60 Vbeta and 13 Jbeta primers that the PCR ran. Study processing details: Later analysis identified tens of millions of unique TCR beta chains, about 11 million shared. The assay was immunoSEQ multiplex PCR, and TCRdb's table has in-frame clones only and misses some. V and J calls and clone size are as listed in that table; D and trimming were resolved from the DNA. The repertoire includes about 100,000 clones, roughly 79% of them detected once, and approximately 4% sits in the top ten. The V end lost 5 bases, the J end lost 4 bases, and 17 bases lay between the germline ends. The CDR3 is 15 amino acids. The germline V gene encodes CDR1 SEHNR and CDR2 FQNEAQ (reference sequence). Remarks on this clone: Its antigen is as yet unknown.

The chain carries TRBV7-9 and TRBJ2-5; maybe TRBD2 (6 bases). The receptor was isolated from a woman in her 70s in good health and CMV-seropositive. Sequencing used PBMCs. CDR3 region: CASSQTWGDRETQYF. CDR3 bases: TGTGCCAGCAGCCAAACATGGGGGGACCGAGAGACCCAGTACTTC.